This TCR beta chain stems from a study of identical twins. The study, taken as a whole, reports: Twins shared out-of-frame alpha sequences with excess low generation probability. Invariant populations such as MAIT and iNKT cells could partly muddle zero-insertion analyses.

Healthy Caucasian donors formed the entire cohort. This clonotype appeared a few times. Its specificity is unknown. A universal primer site was incorporated via template switching, and the cDNA contained unique molecular identifiers. TCRdb re-analysed the 5' RACE reads in MiXCR, keeping a single row per CDR3 protein. The sample carries hundreds of thousands of distinct CDR3 sequences, roughly an eighth recorded once. The V segment lost 5 bases and the J segment 8 bases; nucleotides outside the gene matches: 9. Germline loops: CDR1 SGHTA, CDR2 FQGNSA. This CDR3 has 14 residues. The sample also formed part of further work on yellow fever vaccine responses in identical twins.

The receptor was derived from a woman between 18 and 29 years old in good health. The chain carries TRBV7-2 and TRBJ2-1; 7 nucleotides line up with TRBD2. The sequencing input was CD8+ T cells sorted from blood. CDR3 in amino acids: CASSPGLGLYEQFF. The CDR3 DNA is TGTGCCAGCAGCCCCGGACTAGGGTTGTATGAGCAGTTCTTC.